Sequencing of this T cell receptor beta chain was carried out in a study of cytomegalovirus exposure and HLA in healthy donors. Notes on the study in general: It has been reported that TCR beta sequences accurately predicted the HLA-A and HLA-B alleles of most subjects. Rare TCR sequences predominated, though certain public TCRs were found in many donors. Sequencing depth across donors, presence/absence analyses assumed, was roughly uniform.

Trimming pared 2 bases from V and 6 bases from J, leaving 7 bases between. The CDR3 covers 12 residues. The germline V gene encodes CDR1 MNHEY and CDR2 SVGAGI. As for the donors, each was a healthy bone marrow donor. This clone was seen a few times. Antigen: not known. The PCR was carried out with 60 Vbeta primers and 13 Jbeta primers. The repertoire was sequenced with immunoSEQ multiplex PCR; TCRdb's copy has only in-frame clones and lacks some. The sample yields 65,000 to 75,000 clones, about 74% seen once. The sequence was collected from a woman aged 55-69 years in good health and CMV-seropositive. Sequenced material: PBMCs. The V and J genes are TRBV6-5 and TRBJ1-2; TRBD1 might be the D (6 bases). CDR3 DNA sequence: TGTGCCAGCAGTTACCAGGGGCATGGCTACACCTTC. It codes for CASSYQGHGYTF.